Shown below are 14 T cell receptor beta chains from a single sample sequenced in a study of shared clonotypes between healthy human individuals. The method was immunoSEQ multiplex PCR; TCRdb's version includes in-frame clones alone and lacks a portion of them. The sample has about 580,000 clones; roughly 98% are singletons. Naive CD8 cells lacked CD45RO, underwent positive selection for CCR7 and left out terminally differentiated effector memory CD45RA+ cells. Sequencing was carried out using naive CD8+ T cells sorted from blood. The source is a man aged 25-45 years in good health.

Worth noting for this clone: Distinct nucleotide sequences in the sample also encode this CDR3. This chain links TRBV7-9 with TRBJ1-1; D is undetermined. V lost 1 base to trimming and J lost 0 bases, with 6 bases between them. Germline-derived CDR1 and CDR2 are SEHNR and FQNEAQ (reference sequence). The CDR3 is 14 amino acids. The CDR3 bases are TGTGCCAGCAGCTTAGGGGGAATGAACACTGAAGCTTTCTTT. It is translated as CASSLGGMNTEAFF.

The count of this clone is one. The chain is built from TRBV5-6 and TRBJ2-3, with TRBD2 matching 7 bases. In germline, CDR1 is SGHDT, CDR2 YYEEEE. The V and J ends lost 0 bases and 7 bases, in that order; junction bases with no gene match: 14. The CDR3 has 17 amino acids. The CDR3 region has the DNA TGTGCCAGCAGCTTGGGTCTGCGGGCCCGGGAGGATTATACGCAGTATTTT. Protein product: CASSLGLRAREDYTQYF.

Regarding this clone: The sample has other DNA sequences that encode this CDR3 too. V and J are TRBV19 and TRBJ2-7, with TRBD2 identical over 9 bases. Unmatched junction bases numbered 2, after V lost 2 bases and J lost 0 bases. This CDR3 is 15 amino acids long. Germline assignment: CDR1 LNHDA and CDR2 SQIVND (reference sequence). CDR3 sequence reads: CASSIYSGSSYEQYF. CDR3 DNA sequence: TGTGCCAGTAGTATATATAGCGGGAGCTCCTACGAGCAGTACTTC.

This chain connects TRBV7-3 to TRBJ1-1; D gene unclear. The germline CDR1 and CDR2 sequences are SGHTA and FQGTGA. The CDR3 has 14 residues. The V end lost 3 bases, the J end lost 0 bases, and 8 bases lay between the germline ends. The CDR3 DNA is TGTGCCAGCAGCTTGTGGGAATTGAACACTGAAGCTTTCTTT. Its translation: CASSLWELNTEAFF.

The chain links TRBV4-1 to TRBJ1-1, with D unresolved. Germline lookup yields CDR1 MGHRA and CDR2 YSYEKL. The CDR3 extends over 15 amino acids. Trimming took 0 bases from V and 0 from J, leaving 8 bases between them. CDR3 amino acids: CASSQEPHMNTEAFF. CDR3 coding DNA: TGCGCCAGCAGCCAAGAACCTCACATGAACACTGAAGCTTTCTTT.

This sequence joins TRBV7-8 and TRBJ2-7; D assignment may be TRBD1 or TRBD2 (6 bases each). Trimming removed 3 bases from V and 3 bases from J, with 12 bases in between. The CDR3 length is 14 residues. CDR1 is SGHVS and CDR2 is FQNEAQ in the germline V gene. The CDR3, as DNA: TGTGCCAGCAGCTTTGGAGGGGGAGGCTACGAGCAGTACTTC. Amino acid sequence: CASSFGGGGYEQYF. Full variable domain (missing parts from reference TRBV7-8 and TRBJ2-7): GAGVSQSPRYKVAKRGQDVALRCDPISGHVSLFWYQQALGQGPEFLTYFQNEAQLDKSGLPSDRFFAERPEGSVSTLKIQRTQQEDSAVYLCASSFGGGGYEQYFGPGTRLTVT.

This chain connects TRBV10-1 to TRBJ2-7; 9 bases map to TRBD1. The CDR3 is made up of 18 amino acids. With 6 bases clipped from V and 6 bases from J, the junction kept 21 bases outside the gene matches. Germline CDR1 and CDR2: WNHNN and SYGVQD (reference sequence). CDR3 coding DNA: TGCGCCAGCAGCGCAATCGGACAGGGGCCGCGCTTGGAGTCCGAGCAGTACTTC. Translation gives CASSAIGQGPRLESEQYF.

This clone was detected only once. The CDR3 region is CASSQTSGRIYEQYF. Written as DNA, the CDR3 is TGTGCCAGCAGCCAGACTAGCGGGAGAATCTACGAGCAGTACTTC. The chain recombines TRBV13 with TRBJ2-7; 12 bases are shared with TRBD2. The CDR3 is made up of 15 amino acids. V lost 5 bases to trimming and J lost 3 bases; unmatched junction nucleotides: 5. Looked up from germline, CDR1 is PRHDT and CDR2 is FYEKMQ (reference sequence).

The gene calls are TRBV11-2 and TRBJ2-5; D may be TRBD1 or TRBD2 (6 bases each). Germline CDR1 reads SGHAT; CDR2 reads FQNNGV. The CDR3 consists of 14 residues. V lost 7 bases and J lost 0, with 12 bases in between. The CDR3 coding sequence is TGTGCCAGCACCGAGGGGGGTCACCAAGAGACCCAGTACTTC. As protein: CASTEGGHQETQYF.

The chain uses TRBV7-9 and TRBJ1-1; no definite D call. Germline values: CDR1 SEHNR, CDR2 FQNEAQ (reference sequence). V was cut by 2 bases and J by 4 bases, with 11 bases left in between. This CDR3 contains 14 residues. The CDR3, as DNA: TGTGCCAGCAGCTTAATTACTGATTCCACTGAAGCTTTCTTT. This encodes CASSLITDSTEAFF.

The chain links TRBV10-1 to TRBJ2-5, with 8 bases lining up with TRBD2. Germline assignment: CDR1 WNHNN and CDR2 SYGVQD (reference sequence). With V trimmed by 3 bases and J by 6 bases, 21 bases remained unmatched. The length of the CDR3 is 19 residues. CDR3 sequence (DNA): TGCGCCAGCAGTGAAGACGAGGGACTAGGAAGCTCCACGAAACAGACCCAGTACTTC. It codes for CASSEDEGLGSSTKQTQYF.

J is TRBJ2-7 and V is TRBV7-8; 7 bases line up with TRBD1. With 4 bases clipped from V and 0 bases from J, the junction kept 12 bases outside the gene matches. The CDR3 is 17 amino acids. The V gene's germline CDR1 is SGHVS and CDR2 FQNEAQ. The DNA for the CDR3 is TGTGCCAGCAGCTCCCTCTCCGGGACAGTCAACTCCTACGAGCAGTACTTC. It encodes CASSSLSGTVNSYEQYF.

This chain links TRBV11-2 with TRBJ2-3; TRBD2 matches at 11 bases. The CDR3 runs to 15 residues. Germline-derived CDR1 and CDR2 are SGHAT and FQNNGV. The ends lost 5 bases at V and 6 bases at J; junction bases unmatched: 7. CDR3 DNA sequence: TGTGCCAGCAGCCTGACTAGCGGGATAGTTGATACGCAGTATTTT. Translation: CASSLTSGIVDTQYF.

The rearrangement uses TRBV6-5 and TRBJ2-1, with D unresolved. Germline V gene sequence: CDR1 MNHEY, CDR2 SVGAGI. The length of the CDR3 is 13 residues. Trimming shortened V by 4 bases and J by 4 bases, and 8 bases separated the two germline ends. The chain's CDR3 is CASSSRSYNEQFF. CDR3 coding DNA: TGTGCCAGCAGTTCACGTTCTTACAATGAGCAGTTCTTC.